The present entry profiles one T cell receptor (beta chain) with its context. Its antigen is unknown. Qualities for individual bases were not recorded, and no much larger clone is one base off. This specimen's time point label, interpreted: baseline before first vaccination. Samples from vaccinated people were obtained from the UK trials COV001 and COV002, which included a single-blind randomized controlled phase 2/3 trial of AZD1222 (ChAdOx1 nCoV-19) in healthy adults. For TCRbeta chain sequencing, PBMC samples from trial participants were taken at day 0 and at day 28 after the second dose. The sample comes from a study of T cell responses to AZD1222 COVID-19 vaccine (dated by TCRdb to about 2021). Background for the entire study: AZD1222 recipients with second doses at about 4 weeks or about 12 weeks were pooled, because spike-specific TCR depth and breadth did not differ between schedules. TCR sequencing covered roughly 230 trial participants: 200 to 220 given two doses of AZD1222 and approximately 25 given two doses of MenACWY control vaccine. Trial participants were enrolled by age into 18-55, 56-69 and 70-plus year subgroups, with 148, 28 and 57 TCR-sequenced participants respectively.

Broader findings and caveats from the paper: Because no day 14 peak-response samples were available, the repertoires could be characterized only after the peak T cell response. Nearly half of unique spike-specific TCRs reportedly recognized epitopes outside regions mutated in the B.1.351 and B.1.1.7 variants. Conclusions about previously exposed vaccinees are limited because only six or seven AZD1222 recipients were SARS-CoV-2 seropositive at baseline. Spike-specific TCR breadth and depth rose significantly after two AZD1222 doses compared with day 0 and with MenACWY recipients. Participants were mostly white British and included more females than males, and it was suggested by the authors that clonal diversity may have been underestimated. The 56-69-year group was small, and its depth increase did not reach significance, likely because of low power. Vaccine-associated CD4 TCRs spanned the whole spike protein, with dominant responses in regions 160-218 and 743-854.

V and J lose 3 bases and 11 bases, and a span of 16 bases separates them. The CDR3 covers 13 residues, taking in both the cysteine and the phenylalanine. Here the CDR3 DNA is all that survives: 39 bases in frame from base 1. Reading the germline V gene gives CDR1 MGHDK and CDR2 SYGVNS. The CDR3 regions of human TCRbeta chains were subjected to immunosequencing. The original methods were these. TCRs in the repertoires were matched against a reference library of SARS-CoV-2-specific TCRs that had been generated with the MIRA antigen-specificity platform. Breadth meant the fraction of unique TCRs that were SARS-CoV-2-associated, whereas depth meant the fraction of total T cells that were SARS-CoV-2-associated. Using the MIRA data, each spike-specific TCR was assigned both to the spike region to which the TCR was reactive and to a CD4 or CD8 class. Log10-transformed breadth and depth values were compared by one-way ANOVA with Sidak's multiple comparisons tests. The clones in this table, taken by TCRdb from immuneACCESS, are in-frame only. Not every clone is retained; where verified, under half of the shortfall comes from an unresolved V gene, and the cause of the rest is unknown. From that table come the V and J calls and clone size; the DNA was used to work out D and trimming. This sample comprises some 150,000 clones, about 90% of them detected only once. The top ten clones comprise under 4.5% of the sample.

The V and J segments used are TRBV25-1 and TRBJ1-1, and TRBD1 may be the D gene, going by 6 matching bases. The source material was peripheral blood, sampled on day 0 of AZD1222 vaccination. The TCR comes from an adult in good health. The sequenced DNA: TGTGCCAGCAGTGACACAGGGCAGACGCGGGCTTTCTTT. Its translation reads: CASSDTGQTRAFF. Full variable domain (CDR3 extended with the reference TRBV25-1 and TRBJ1-1 proteins): EADIYQTPRYLVIGTGKKITLECSQTMGHDKMYWYQQDPGMELHLIHYSYGVNSTEKGDLSSESTVSRIRTEHFPLTLESARPSHTSQYLCASSDTGQTRAFFGQGTRLTVV.